This TCR beta chain was captured by sequencing in a study of blood T cell repertoires in COVID-19 (dated by TCRdb to the early 2020s). General notes on the study: Samples from collaborators originated in the United States, Italy and Spain and spanned both the acute and convalescent phases of COVID-19. The prospective study material was composed of cDNA or gDNA derived from T cells, B-cell-depleted T cells, or PBMCs. The dataset comprised deeply sampled blood TCRbeta repertoires from subjects exposed to, actively infected with, or recovered from COVID-19. The repertoires were released in a freely available public database intended as a resource for research on the immune response to SARS-CoV-2. Samples were obtained from the ongoing ImmuneRACE study (first 160 participants) and from about 1,300 subjects provided by 6 global collaborators. Sample metadata almost always included a de-identified subject ID, COVID-19 status, age in years and sex. Where available, HLA class I and class II types were taken from metadata supplied by the sample provider and were not determined by assay-based typing. What the research found in general, with its limitations: Clinical and demographic metadata were provided uncurated, with the amount varying by source and participant.

Remarks on this clone: No antigen is known for it. No clone much larger than this one lies a single base away; base qualities are absent.

In the prospective study, participants were about 18 to 95 years old, resided in about two dozen geographic areas of the United States, and were enrolled through a virtual design. In the prospective study, participants were assigned to cohorts based on the clinical history participants reported in a screening survey and a study questionnaire. In the prospective study, whole blood, serum and a nasopharyngeal or oropharyngeal swab were collected from each participant by mobile phlebotomists. Participants in the prospective study had the option to provide additional blood draws and questionnaires over a roughly 2-month period. Prospective study blood samples were shipped either frozen or at room temperature before DNA extraction. TCRbeta CDR3 regions were amplified from genomic DNA using the immunoSEQ Assay, a bias-controlled multiplex PCR. As for the authors' bioinformatics: The number of nucleated cells in each sample was estimated by amplification of reference gene primers within the assay. To quantify the absolute abundance of each unique TCRbeta CDR3 rearrangement, sequence reads were collapsed and filtered. For each sample, productive Simpson clonality was calculated as the square root of Simpson's diversity index over productive rearrangements. As stored in TCRdb, this immuneACCESS dataset retains in-frame rearrangements with V and J assigned. A fraction of the clones does not appear; measured against another copy, unresolved V genes explain less than half of the discrepancy, and the remainder lacks a known reason. The DNA gave D and trimming, while V, J and clone size come from that table. For this sample there are about 230,000 clones; approximately 88% appear just once. About 2.5% of the sample belongs to the ten largest clones.

Via the germline V gene, CDR1 is LGHNA and CDR2 YSLEER. From the cysteine up to the phenylalanine, the CDR3 has a length of 17 residues. The only DNA kept is the CDR3, 51 bases in frame from the first base. V ends up 0 bases short and J 1 base short, with an unmatched junction base count of 7. The TCR originated in a woman aged 40 to 50 with acute COVID-19. The source material was PBMCs or T cells enriched from blood (not recorded which). The sequence is built from TRBV4-3 and TRBJ2-3; 7 central nucleotides agree with TRBD2. The DNA is TGCGCCAGCAGCCAAGAGGTGGCGGGAGTAGGCACAGATACGCAGTATTTT. The encoded protein is CASSQEVAGVGTDTQYF.